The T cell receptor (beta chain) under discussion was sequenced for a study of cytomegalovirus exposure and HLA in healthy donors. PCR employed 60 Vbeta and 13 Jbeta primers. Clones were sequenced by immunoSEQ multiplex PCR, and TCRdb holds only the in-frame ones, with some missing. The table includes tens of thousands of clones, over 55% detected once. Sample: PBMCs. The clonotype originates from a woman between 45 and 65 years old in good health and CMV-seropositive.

This CDR3 is CASSLEYRDTQYF. CDR3 in DNA: TGTGCCAGCAGCTTAGAATATAGAGATACGCAGTATTTT. The gene calls are TRBV11-2 and TRBJ2-3; D call uncertain. CDR3 size: 13 residues. The germline V gene has CDR1 SGHAT and CDR2 FQNNGV. Between the trimmed V and J ends, which lost 0 bases and 5 bases, there was a span of 6 bases.